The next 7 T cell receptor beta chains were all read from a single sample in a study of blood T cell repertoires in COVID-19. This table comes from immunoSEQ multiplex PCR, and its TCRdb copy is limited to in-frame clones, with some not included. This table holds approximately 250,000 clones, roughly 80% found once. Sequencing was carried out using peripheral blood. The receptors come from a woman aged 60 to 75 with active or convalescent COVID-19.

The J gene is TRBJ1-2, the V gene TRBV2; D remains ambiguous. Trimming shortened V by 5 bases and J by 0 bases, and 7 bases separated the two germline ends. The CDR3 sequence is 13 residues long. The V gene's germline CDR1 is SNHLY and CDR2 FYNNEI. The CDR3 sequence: CASSTDTNYGYTF. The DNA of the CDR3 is TGTGCCAGCAGTACTGACACTAACTATGGCTACACCTTC.

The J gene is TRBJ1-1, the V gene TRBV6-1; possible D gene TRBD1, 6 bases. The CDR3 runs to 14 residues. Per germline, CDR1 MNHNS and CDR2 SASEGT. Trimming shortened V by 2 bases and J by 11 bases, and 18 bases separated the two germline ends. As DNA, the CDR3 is TGTGCCAGCAGTGAAAGAGGGAGGGGGTATCGGGCTTTCTTT. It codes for CASSERGRGYRAFF.

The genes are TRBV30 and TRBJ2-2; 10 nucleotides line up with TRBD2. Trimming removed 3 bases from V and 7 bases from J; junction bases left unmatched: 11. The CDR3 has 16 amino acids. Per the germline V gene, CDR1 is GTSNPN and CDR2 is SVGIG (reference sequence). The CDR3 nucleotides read TGTGCCTGGAGATGGGCTAGCGGGAGCGGAGGCGGGGAGCTGTTTTTT. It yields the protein CAWRWASGSGGGELFF.

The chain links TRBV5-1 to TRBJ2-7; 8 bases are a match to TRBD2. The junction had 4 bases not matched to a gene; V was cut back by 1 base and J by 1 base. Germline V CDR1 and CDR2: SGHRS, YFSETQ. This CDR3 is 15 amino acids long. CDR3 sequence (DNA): TGCGCCAGCAGCTTGCAAACTAGCGGATCCTACGAGCAGTACTTC. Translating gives CASSLQTSGSYEQYF.

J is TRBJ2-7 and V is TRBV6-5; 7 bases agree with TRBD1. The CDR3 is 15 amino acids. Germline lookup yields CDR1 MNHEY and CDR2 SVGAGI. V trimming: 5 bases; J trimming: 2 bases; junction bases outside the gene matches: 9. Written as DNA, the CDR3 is TGTGCCAGCAGTAAATCCGGGACAGTGGCCTACGAGCAGTACGTC. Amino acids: CASSKSGTVAYEQYV.

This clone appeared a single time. As DNA, the CDR3 is TGCGCCAGCAGCTTAAGTGGCAGGGCTGAAAAACTGTTTTTT. Its translation: CASSLSGRAEKLFF. The V call is TRBV5-1, the J call TRBJ1-4; a weak D match, TRBD1 (5 bases). This CDR3 region has 14 residues. Deletions cut 2 bases from V and 7 bases from J, with 12 bases between. Germline lookup yields CDR1 SGHRS and CDR2 YFSETQ. The full variable domain, completed using reference TRBV5-1 and TRBJ1-4, is KAGVTQTPRYLIKTRGQQVTLSCSPISGHRSVSWYQQTPGQGLQFLFEYFSETQRNKGNFPGRFSGRQFSNSRSEMNVSTLELGDSALYLCASSLSGRAEKLFFGSGTQLSVL.

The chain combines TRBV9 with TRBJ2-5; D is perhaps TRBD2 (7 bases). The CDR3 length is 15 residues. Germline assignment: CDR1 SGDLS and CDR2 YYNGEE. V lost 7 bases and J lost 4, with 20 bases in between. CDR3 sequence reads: CASRREGGAGETQYF. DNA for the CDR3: TGTGCCAGCCGCAGAGAGGGGGGGGCCGGAGAGACCCAGTACTTC. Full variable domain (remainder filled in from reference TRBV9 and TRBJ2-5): DSGVTQTPKHLITATGQRVTLRCSPRSGDLSVYWYQQSLDQGLQFLIQYYNGEERAKGNILERFSAQQFPDLHSELNLSSLELGDSALYFCASRREGGAGETQYFGPGTRLLVL.